This TCR beta chain was obtained from a study of blood T cells in healthy people across ages. A sample-barcoded 5' primer and a J-beta primer mix were used in a second PCR of about 7 to 12 cycles. TCRdb reprocessed the 5' RACE reads with MiXCR, giving one entry per CDR3 protein. The repertoire has 650,000 to 1,000,000 distinct CDR3 sequences, around 36% of them found once; the top ten carry 10% to 15%. This CDR3 spans 14 amino acids. Trimming took 5 bases from V and 2 from J; bases not matched to a gene: 4. CDR1 is SGHRS and CDR2 is YFSETQ in the germline V gene. This clonotype was seen many times. This TCR was recovered from a man between 18 and 29 years old in good health. Material for sequencing was blood. The chain links TRBV5-1 to TRBJ2-1; 7 bases map to TRBD2. The CDR3 sequence: CASRTAGAYNEQFF. CDR3 bases: TGCGCCAGCAGAACTGCGGGAGCCTACAATGAGCAGTTCTTC.